The clone carrying this TCR beta chain was found once. What it recognizes is unknown. The assay was immunoSEQ multiplex PCR, and TCRdb's table has in-frame clones only and misses some. Of about 120,000 clones listed, about nine tenths are singletons. V was trimmed by 4 bases and J by 3 bases, leaving 7 bases between them. The CDR3 contains 12 residues. Germline V gives CDR1 MNHNS, CDR2 SASEGT. These data originate in a study of cytomegalovirus exposure and HLA in healthy donors. Study-wide findings and caveats: It was confirmed in vitro that a few of the CMV-associated chains were specific for CMV antigens. Reports indicated that the classifier achieved high specificity and sensitivity in diagnosing cytomegalovirus status. Altogether, 150 or so TCR beta chains were recorded as cytomegalovirus-associated. Most TCR sequences were seen very rarely across donors, but some public TCRs occurred in many.

The clonotype comes from a woman aged 18-29 years in good health and CMV-seronegative. The V gene is TRBV6-1, the J gene TRBJ2-7; no definite D call. The sequencing input was PBMCs. The CDR3 DNA reads as TGTGCCAGCAGTGTCAGGTTCTACGAGCAGTACTTC. It codes for CASSVRFYEQYF.